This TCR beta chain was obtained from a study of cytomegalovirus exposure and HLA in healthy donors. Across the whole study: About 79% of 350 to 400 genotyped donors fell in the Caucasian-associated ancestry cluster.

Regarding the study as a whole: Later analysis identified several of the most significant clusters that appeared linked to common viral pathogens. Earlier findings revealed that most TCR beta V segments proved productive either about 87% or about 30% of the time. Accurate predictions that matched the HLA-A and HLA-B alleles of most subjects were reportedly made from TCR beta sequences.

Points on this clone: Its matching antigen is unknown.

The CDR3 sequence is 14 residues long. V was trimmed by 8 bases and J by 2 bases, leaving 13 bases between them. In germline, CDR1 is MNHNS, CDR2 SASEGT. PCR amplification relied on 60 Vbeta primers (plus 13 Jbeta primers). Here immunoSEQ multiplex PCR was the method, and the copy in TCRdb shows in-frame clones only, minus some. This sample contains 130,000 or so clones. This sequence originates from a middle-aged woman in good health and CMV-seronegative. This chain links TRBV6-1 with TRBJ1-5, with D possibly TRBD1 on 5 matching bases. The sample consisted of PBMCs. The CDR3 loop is CASLLGGGNQPQHF. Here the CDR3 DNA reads TGTGCCAGCCTTTTGGGGGGGGGCAATCAGCCCCAGCATTTT.